These 22 T cell receptor beta chains were sequenced from one sample in a study of T cell clones after liver transplantation. The table came from immunoSEQ multiplex PCR; TCRdb's copy has only in-frame clones and leaves some out. The table lists about 120,000 clones, about nine tenths of them singletons. Source: CD4+ T cells from blood, taken 12 months after liver transplant. These receptor sequences come from a human patient who received a liver transplant. Part of the T cells may come from the graft donor.

This rearrangement joins TRBV9 to TRBJ2-3; 9 nucleotides align to TRBD2. J lost 3 bases, V lost 0 bases, and 11 bases had no gene match. Germline CDR1 is SGDLS and CDR2 is YYNGEE. The CDR3 totals 18 residues. CDR3: CASSVEGLAGHSTDTQYF. CDR3 sequence (DNA): TGTGCCAGCAGCGTAGAAGGGCTAGCGGGGCACTCAACAGATACGCAGTATTTT.

This chain's CDR3 is CASSVGTSTDTQYF. The CDR3 DNA reads as TGTGCCAGCAGTGTCGGGACCAGCACAGATACGCAGTATTTT. The chain links TRBV28 to TRBJ2-3, with D perhaps given as TRBD1 or TRBD2 (5 bases each). Germline V CDR1 and CDR2: MDHEN, SYDVKM. V gave up 5 bases and J gave up 0 bases, with 9 bases separating them. The CDR3 length is 14 residues.

The genes are TRBV11-3 and TRBJ2-3; D may be TRBD1 (6 bases). Germline loops: CDR1 SGHNT, CDR2 YENEEA. V shed 7 bases and J shed 5 bases, with 16 bases lying between them. The CDR3 totals 14 residues. The CDR3 protein is CASNPDSAGDTQYF. In DNA form, the CDR3 reads TGTGCCAGCAACCCGGACAGTGCTGGAGATACGCAGTATTTT.

The rearrangement uses TRBV2 and TRBJ2-6, with 11 bases identical to TRBD1. Germline trimming cut 6 bases from V and 2 bases from J; bases unmatched to any gene: 3. Germline assignment: CDR1 SNHLY and CDR2 FYNNEI. The CDR3 has 16 amino acids. CDR3 loop: CASRQDRGPGANVLTF. CDR3 DNA: TGTGCCAGCAGACAGGACAGGGGGCCTGGGGCCAACGTCCTGACTTTC.

This rearrangement joins TRBV6-5 to TRBJ2-3, with no clear D. This CDR3 spans 13 amino acids. Between the trimmed V and J ends, which lost 8 bases and 0 bases, there was a span of 9 bases. Germline V gene lookup returns CDR1 MNHEY and CDR2 SVGAGI. The CDR3 sequence is CASRLPSTDTQYF. The CDR3 DNA is TGTGCCAGCCGGCTTCCTAGCACAGATACGCAGTATTTT.

CDR3: CSGRDSYSNQPQHF. DNA of the CDR3: TGCAGCGGTCGGGACAGTTATAGCAATCAGCCCCAGCATTTT. The chain recombines TRBV29-1 with TRBJ1-5; 7 bases are shared with TRBD1. The CDR3 loop spans 14 amino acids. Germline trimming cut 7 bases from V and 0 bases from J; bases unmatched to any gene: 6. Germline V gives CDR1 SQVTM, CDR2 ANQGSEA. Supplemented by reference TRBV29-1 and TRBJ1-5, the full variable domain reads SAVISQKPSRDICQRGTSLTIQCQVDSQVTMMFWYRQQPGQSLTLIATANQGSEATYESGFVIDKFPISRPNLTFSTLTVSNMSPEDSSIYLCSGRDSYSNQPQHFGDGTRLSIL.

V is TRBV18 and J is TRBJ1-2; 7 bases are a match to TRBD1. Germline trimming cut 2 bases from V and 7 bases from J; bases unmatched to any gene: 7. CDR1 is KGHSH, CDR2 LQKENI, per germline. The CDR3 runs to 14 residues. DNA for the CDR3: TGTGCCAGCTCACCAATCGAGGGGGCAAGTGGCTACACCTTC. Amino acids: CASSPIEGASGYTF.

The chain couples TRBV12-5 to TRBJ1-3; 7 bases line up with TRBD1. With V trimmed by 5 bases and J by 2 bases, 3 bases remained unmatched. The CDR3 covers 14 residues. CDR1 is LGHNT and CDR2 is FRNRAP in the germline V gene. CDR3 in amino acids: CASGNTGAGNTIYF. DNA for the CDR3: TGTGCTAGTGGTAATACAGGGGCTGGAAACACCATATATTTT.

The V and J genes are TRBV12-5 and TRBJ1-1, with TRBD1 as a possible D gene (5 bases). Trimming cost V 7 bases and J 1 base, with 13 bases left between them. CDR1 LGHNT and CDR2 FRNRAP come from the germline V gene. There are 14 residues in the CDR3. The CDR3 DNA sequence: TGTGCTAGTGCCGGAGGGACGGCGAACACTGAAGCTTTCTTT. Its translation is CASAGGTANTEAFF. Full variable domain (missing parts from reference TRBV12-5 and TRBJ1-1): DARVTQTPRHKVTEMGQEVTMRCQPILGHNTVFWYRQTMMQGLELLAYFRNRAPLDDSGMPKDRFSAEMPDATLATLKIQPSEPRDSAVYFCASAGGTANTEAFFGQGTRLTVV.

Turning to this clone: The junction shows a germline mismatch at one end, possibly a read error. This rearrangement joins TRBV27 to TRBJ2-4; no reliable D call. Germline V gives CDR1 MNHEY, CDR2 SMNVEV (reference sequence). This CDR3 has 13 amino acids. The CDR3 protein is CANSLVPGNIQYF. In DNA form, the CDR3 reads TGTGCCAACAGTTTGGTCCCCGGAAACATTCAGTACTTC.

V and J are TRBV7-2 and TRBJ2-5, with TRBD1 matching 8 bases. Germline-derived CDR1 and CDR2 are SGHTA and FQGNSA. Unmatched junction bases numbered 6, after V lost 3 bases and J lost 3 bases. CDR3 length: 15 residues. Here the CDR3 DNA reads TGTGCCAGCAGCTTTTACAGGGGGGTTGAAGAGACCCAGTACTTC. Encoded protein: CASSFYRGVEETQYF.

This clone came up once. The chain has TRBV7-2 and TRBJ2-1, with a possible D match to TRBD1 (5 bases). Germline-derived CDR1 and CDR2 are SGHTA and FQGNSA. Trimming took 4 bases from V and 7 from J, leaving 11 bases between them. The CDR3 runs to 13 residues. As DNA, the CDR3 is TGTGCCAGCAGCTCGTTACAGGTAAATGAGCAGTTCTTC. Protein: CASSSLQVNEQFF. Supplemented by reference TRBV7-2 and TRBJ2-1, the full variable domain reads GAGVSQSPSNKVTEKGKDVELRCDPISGHTALYWYRQSLGQGLEFLIYFQGNSAPDKSGLPSDRFSAERTGGSVSTLTIQRTQQEDSAVYLCASSSLQVNEQFFGPGTRLTVL.

This clone appeared a few times. The CDR3 sequence: CASSAETGYEQYF. CDR3 nucleotides: TGTGCCAGCAGTGCAGAGACAGGGTACGAGCAGTACTTC. The J gene is TRBJ2-7, the V gene TRBV2; 7 bases match TRBD1. The germline CDR1 and CDR2 sequences are SNHLY and FYNNEI. The junction had 4 bases not matched to a gene; V was cut back by 4 bases and J by 4 bases. The CDR3 totals 13 residues.

The V gene is TRBV19, the J gene TRBJ2-7, with D perhaps TRBD2 (6 bases). The V gene lost 1 base and the J gene lost 4 bases, with 14 bases spanning the gap. Germline V gives CDR1 LNHDA, CDR2 SQIVND (reference sequence). The CDR3 spans 15 residues. The chain's CDR3 is CASSIAGVGLYEQYF. CDR3 sequence (DNA): TGTGCCAGTAGTATAGCGGGAGTAGGACTTTACGAGCAGTACTTC. The full variable domain, completed using reference TRBV19 and TRBJ2-7, is DGGITQSPKYLFRKEGQNVTLSCEQNLNHDAMYWYRQDPGQGLRLIYYSQIVNDFQKGDIAEGYSVSREKKESFPLTVTSAQKNPTAFYLCASSIAGVGLYEQYFGPGTRLTVT.

The rearrangement links TRBV10-2 to TRBJ2-7, with TRBD1 identical over 7 bases. Germline CDR1 is WSHSY and CDR2 is SAAADI. The CDR3 length is 12 residues. V gave up 8 bases and J gave up 0 bases; unmatched junction bases: 1. CDR3 DNA sequence: TGCGCCAGCTGGACAGGCTCCTACGAGCAGTACTTC. This translates into CASWTGSYEQYF.

The rearrangement joins TRBV11-3 to TRBJ2-1, with D perhaps TRBD1 or TRBD2 (5 bases each). Between the trimmed V and J ends, which lost 7 bases and 0 bases, there was a span of 22 bases. This CDR3 has 18 residues. CDR1 SGHNT and CDR2 YENEEA come from the germline V gene. The CDR3, as DNA: TGTGCCAGCAACTGGGCGGCAGGGACCGACAGCTCCTACAATGAGCAGTTCTTC. Translating it yields CASNWAAGTDSSYNEQFF.

This clone was counted a few times. The genes are TRBV7-8 and TRBJ1-5; TRBD1 is a possible D gene (5 bases). The germline V gene has CDR1 SGHVS and CDR2 FQNEAQ. The germline V and J ends were trimmed by 5 bases and 2 bases, with 13 bases remaining between them. CDR3 length: 15 residues. CDR3: CASSPGQGGNQPQHF. DNA of the CDR3: TGTGCCAGCAGCCCGGGGCAGGGTGGCAATCAGCCCCAGCATTTT.

The CDR3 nucleotides are TGTGCCAGCAGTACACAGGGGGCGGACACTGAAGCTTTCTTT. It specifies CASSTQGADTEAFF. The rearrangement links TRBV2 to TRBJ1-1, with 9 bases matching TRBD1. The CDR3 extends over 14 amino acids. Germline lookup yields CDR1 SNHLY and CDR2 FYNNEI. V lost 5 bases, J lost 3 bases, and 4 bases stayed unmatched.

The V call is TRBV5-1, the J call TRBJ1-5, with a weak D call TRBD1 (6 bases). The length of the CDR3 is 15 residues. Looked up from germline, CDR1 is SGHRS and CDR2 is YFSETQ. With 4 bases removed from V and 0 bases from J, the gap between germline ends came to 11 bases. In DNA form, the CDR3 reads TGCGCCAGCAGCCTGGCAGGGGATAGCAATCAGCCCCAGCATTTT. Amino acids: CASSLAGDSNQPQHF.

The V call is TRBV7-2, the J call TRBJ2-1; D call uncertain. Trimming took off 2 bases at V and 8 bases at J, with 4 bases between the two ends. From germline, CDR1 is SGHTA and CDR2 FQGNSA. This CDR3 spans 11 amino acids. CDR3 loop: CASSLIYEQFF. Here the CDR3 DNA reads TGTGCCAGCAGCTTAATCTATGAGCAGTTCTTC.

The chain recombines TRBV7-3 with TRBJ2-5, with TRBD1 as a possible D gene (6 bases). CDR1 and CDR2 (germline): SGHTA, FQGTGA. V lost 5 bases and J lost 4, with 11 bases in between. The CDR3 totals 13 residues. CDR3 bases: TGTGCCAGCAGCGTAGGACAGTCAGAGACCCAGTACTTC. Translated, it gives CASSVGQSETQYF.

This chain joins TRBV30 and TRBJ1-2, with D hard to call. The CDR3 spans 14 residues. V dropped 2 bases and J dropped 4 bases, with 14 bases sitting between them. Germline V gene data show CDR1 as GTSNPN and CDR2 as SVGIG (reference sequence). CDR3 DNA sequence: TGTGCCTGGAGTTCACCGGGCTCCACCTATGGCTACACCTTC. Amino acids: CAWSSPGSTYGYTF.